Given below is one TCR beta chain in context. Its antigen remains unknown. These data come from a study of OX40 agonist ivuxolimab in advanced cancers. Measured with immunoSEQ multiplex PCR; TCRdb has only the in-frame clones, and not every one. The sample shows about 84,000 clones, 75% to 90% of them seen only once. V was trimmed by 6 bases and J by 5 bases, leaving 13 bases between them. The length of the CDR3 is 13 residues. The germline V gene encodes CDR1 SNHLY and CDR2 FYNNEI. The study, taken as a whole, reports: A proportion of nonresponders additionally exhibited low normalized T-cell clonal expansion. At doses 0.1 to 3.0 mg/kg, CD4+ and CD8+ clones expanded. Antigen specificity of clonally expanded peripheral T cells was not established.

Sampled blood was obtained at baseline, cycle 4 day 1, and cycle 7 day 1. The TCR comes from an adult with an advanced solid tumor such as melanoma, head and neck, liver or kidney cancer. The source material was CD4+ or CD8+ T cells sorted from blood, sampled in a trial of the OX40 agonist ivuxolimab. The chain couples TRBV2 to TRBJ2-5; tentatively, D is TRBD1 or TRBD2 (5 bases each). Here the CDR3 reads CASSWDPWETQYF. The CDR3 coding sequence is TGTGCCAGCAGCTGGGACCCTTGGGAGACCCAGTACTTC. Drawing the rest from reference TRBV2 and TRBJ2-5, the complete variable domain is EPEVTQTPSHQVTQMGQEVILRCVPISNHLYFYWYRQILGQKVEFLVSFYNNEISEKSEIFDDQFSVERPDGSNFTLKIRSTKLEDSAMYFCASSWDPWETQYFGPGTRLLVL.